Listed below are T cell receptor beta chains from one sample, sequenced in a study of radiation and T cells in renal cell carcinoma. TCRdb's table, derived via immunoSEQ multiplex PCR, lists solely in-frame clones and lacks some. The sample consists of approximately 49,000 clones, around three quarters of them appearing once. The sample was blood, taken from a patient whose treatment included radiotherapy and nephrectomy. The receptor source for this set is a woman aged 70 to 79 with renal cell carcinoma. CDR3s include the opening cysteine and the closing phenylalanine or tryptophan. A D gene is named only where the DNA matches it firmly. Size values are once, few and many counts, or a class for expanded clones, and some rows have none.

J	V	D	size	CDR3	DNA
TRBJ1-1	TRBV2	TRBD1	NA	CASKRDRIDTEAFF	TGTGCCAGCAAAAGGGACAGAATAGACACTGAAGCTTTCTTT
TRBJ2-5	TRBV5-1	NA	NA	CASSLEGETQYF	TGCGCCAGCAGTCTGGAGGGTGAGACCCAGTACTTC
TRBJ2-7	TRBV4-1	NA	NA	CASSQAGYYEQYF	TGCGCCAGCAGCCAGGCGGGATATTACGAGCAGTACTTC
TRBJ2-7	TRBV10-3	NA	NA	CAAGEGGEQYF	TGTGCCGCGGGGGAAGGGGGCGAGCAGTACTTC
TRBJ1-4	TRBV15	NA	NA	CATSKDTYNEKLFF	TGTGCCACCAGCAAAGACACCTACAATGAAAAACTGTTTTTT
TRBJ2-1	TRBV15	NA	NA	CATSRGRLVSSLENNEQFF	TGTGCCACCAGCAGAGGAAGACTAGTCTCCTCTCTAGAAAACAATGAGCAGTTCTTC
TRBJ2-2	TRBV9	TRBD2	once	CASSALAGGTGELFF	TGTGCCAGCAGCGCACTAGCGGGTGGCACCGGGGAGCTGTTTTTT
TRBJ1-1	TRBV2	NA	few	CASSEKYTEAFF	TGTGCCAGCAGTGAGAAGTACACTGAAGCTTTCTTT
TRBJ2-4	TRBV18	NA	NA	CASSPTGAPRRNF	TGTGCCAGCTCACCAACGGGGGCCCCCAGGAGGAACTTC
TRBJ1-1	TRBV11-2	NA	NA	CASSVGSYQAFF	TGTGCCAGCAGCGTAGGTAGTTACCAAGCTTTCTTT
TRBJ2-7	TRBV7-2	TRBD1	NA	CASSFGQGSSYEQYF	TGTGCCAGCAGCTTCGGACAGGGGAGCTCCTACGAGCAGTACTTC
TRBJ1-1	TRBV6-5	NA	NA	CASSYSISLGAEAFF	TGTGCCAGCAGTTACTCGATCTCTCTGGGAGCTGAAGCTTTCTTT
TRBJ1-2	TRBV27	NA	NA	CASSSTVSNYGYTF	TGTGCCAGCAGCTCCACGGTTTCTAACTATGGCTACACCTTC
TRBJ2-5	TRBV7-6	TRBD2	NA	CASSFYASGGETQYF	TGTGCCAGCAGCTTTTACGCCAGCGGGGGGGAGACCCAGTACTTC
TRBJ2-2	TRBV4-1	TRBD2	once	CASSQGLAVTLTGELFF	TGCGCCAGCAGCCAGGGACTAGCGGTAACACTCACCGGGGAGCTGTTTTTT
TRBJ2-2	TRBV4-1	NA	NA	CASSQIGLAGGELFF	TGCGCCAGCAGCCAAATCGGGCTAGCAGGCGGGGAGCTGTTTTTT
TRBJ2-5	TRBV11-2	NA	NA	CASSLAVQQETQYF	TGTGCCAGCAGCTTAGCTGTACAGCAAGAGACCCAGTACTTC
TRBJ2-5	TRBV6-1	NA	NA	CASSEVGAGETQYF	TGTGCCAGCAGTGAAGTAGGGGCCGGGGAGACCCAGTACTTC
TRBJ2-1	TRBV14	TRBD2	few	CASSQLAGLYNEQFF	TGTGCCAGCAGCCAACTAGCGGGACTGTACAATGAGCAGTTCTTC